The rows below give T cell receptor beta chains drawn from one sample of a study of cytotoxic CD8 clonotypes in ibrutinib-treated CLL. TCRdb's table, derived via immunoSEQ multiplex PCR, lists solely in-frame clones and lacks some. The sample consists of 35,000 to 55,000 clones, about 70% of them appearing once. This specimen consisted of PBMCs, obtained after 12 months of ibrutinib treatment. The receptor set was obtained from a human donor with chronic lymphocytic leukemia. Each CDR3 is given with its conserved first and last residue. A D gene is named only where the DNA matches it firmly. A clone size is listed for some rows: how often the clone was seen (once, few, many), or a class if it is expanded.

CDR3aa,CDR3nt,abundance,v_gene,d_gene,j_gene
CASSFDRGTGEQYF,TGTGCCAGCAGCTTCGACAGGGGAACGGGCGAGCAGTACTTC,-,TRBV7-6,TRBD1,TRBJ2-7
CASSAKNTGELFF,TGTGCCAGCAGCGCAAAGAACACCGGGGAGCTGTTTTTT,-,TRBV5-4,-,TRBJ2-2
CASSLVQGLDQPQHF,TGTGCCAGCAGCTTAGTACAGGGCCTAGATCAGCCCCAGCATTTT,-,TRBV11-2,-,TRBJ1-5
CASSLTTANTEAFF,TGTGCCAGCAGCTTGACTACAGCTAACACTGAAGCTTTCTTT,-,TRBV7-9,-,TRBJ1-1
CSVEEGREGYEAFF,TGCAGCGTTGAAGAAGGCAGGGAAGGCTATGAAGCTTTCTTT,-,TRBV29-1,-,TRBJ1-1
CASSFTTGSYEQYF,TGTGCCAGCAGCTTCACCACGGGTTCCTACGAGCAGTACTTC,-,TRBV11-1,-,TRBJ2-7
CASSSTGDGTQYF,TGTGCCAGCAGCTCCACAGGGGACGGTACGCAGTATTTT,-,TRBV7-6,TRBD1,TRBJ2-3
CASSLSRGDTEAFF,TGCGCCAGCAGCTTGTCCAGGGGGGACACTGAAGCTTTCTTT,-,TRBV5-1,TRBD1,TRBJ1-1
CASSRSGGLSYEQYF,TGTGCCAGTAGTCGAAGCGGGGGGCTCTCCTACGAGCAGTACTTC,-,TRBV19,TRBD2,TRBJ2-7
CASILGGDNEKLFF,TGTGCCAGCATCCTGGGCGGTGATAATGAAAAACTGTTTTTT,-,TRBV6-5,-,TRBJ1-4
CASRAGGDNEQFF,TGCGCCAGCAGAGCAGGGGGCGACAATGAGCAGTTCTTC,-,TRBV5-1,TRBD1,TRBJ2-1
CASSRSTGNTGELFF,TGCGCCAGCAGCCGTTCGACAGGGAACACCGGGGAGCTGTTTTTT,-,TRBV5-1,-,TRBJ2-2
CASSLVQDTEAFF,TGTGCCAGCAGCTTAGTACAGGACACTGAAGCTTTCTTT,-,TRBV11-2,-,TRBJ1-1
CASSLGQGETQYF,TGTGCCAGCAGTTTAGGGCAAGGAGAGACCCAGTACTTC,-,TRBV27,-,TRBJ2-5
CASSHPAGNTIYF,TGTGCCAGCAGCCATCCCGCTGGAAACACCATATATTTT,few,TRBV14,-,TRBJ1-3
CASSLQTGSNSPLHF,TGTGCCAGCAGCCTCCAGACAGGGTCTAATTCACCCCTCCACTTT,-,TRBV9,TRBD1,TRBJ1-6